This TCR beta chain was identified during a study of cytomegalovirus exposure and HLA in healthy donors (TCRdb year 2017). About the study as a whole: An earlier analysis of roughly 610 of the donors reported under 300 Gb of sequence data and 90 million to 120 million unique TCR beta sequences obtained from about 200 million T cells. An early release covering about 600 HLA-typed donors comprised about 320 gigabases of sequencing data and about 90 million unique TCR sequences. The genetic ancestry cluster associated with self-reported Caucasian donors included roughly four fifths of the 300 to 400 genotyped donors. The study aimed to test whether cataloging public T cell receptors could reveal signatures of past pathogen exposure. The T cell repertoires of several hundred subjects were profiled by immunosequencing and related to cytomegalovirus serostatus. Besides the first cohort of approximately 670 subjects, a separate validation cohort made up of about 120 different subjects was used. To predict cytomegalovirus infection status, the study combined high-throughput TCR immunosequencing, statistical association of individual TCRs with disease status, and machine learning. To study patterns of TCR occurrence, a later analysis re-analyzed previously published TCR beta repertoires from under 750 donors and added high-resolution HLA genotyping. Rather than using new phenotypic data, the later analysis identified candidate immune exposures from TCR beta sequences and from how often those sequences occurred across donors. An earlier analysis of around 580 of the donors used high-throughput TCR beta sequencing to judge whether each TCR beta V gene segment behaved as functional or pseudogenic. Donor age, sex, ethnicity and CMV serostatus were compiled together with the repertoire data. Genome-wide SNP genotypes for about 65% of the 666 donors were used in a later genetic analysis, which treated that subset as a discovery cohort. Every repertoire in the discovery cohort had been generated on one and the same sequencing platform. Class I and class II HLA loci were covered by the typing at four-digit resolution. The number of typed donors differed by locus: about 629-630 for A, B, C, DRB1 and DQB1; 522 for DQA1; around 610 for DPA1; and around 470 for DPB1. Roughly 5 DR-DQ haplotypes were handled as single units for association and clustering because linkage in the cohort was strong. On average, 235,054 unique TCR beta nucleotide sequences were sequenced per donor among several hundred genotyped donors of the cohort, with 15% to 20% of those sequences being non-productive. The paper as a whole reports these results and caveats: A later analysis reported that several top co-occurrence clusters appeared linked to parvovirus B19, influenza, CMV and Epstein-Barr virus. Because HLA typing was missing for some donors at each locus, association tests included only the typed subset. Because counts were too low, roughly 18 rarely observed V segments, including chromosome 9 orphons, were left out of the earlier analysis of 500 to 650 of the donors. This cohort had only TCR beta chains sequenced, and the lack of alpha or paired-chain data limited which features could be detected. The presence/absence analyses assumed that sequencing depth was roughly uniform across donors, and that assumption may not be true. The classifier was reported to diagnose cytomegalovirus status with high specificity and sensitivity in both the original and validation cohorts. Immune exposure information for the cohort was limited to CMV serostatus. A later analysis associated about 18,000 TCR beta sequences with specific HLA alleles at a false discovery rate of 0.05. In an earlier analysis of 450 to 750 of the donors, most TCR beta V segments appeared in productive rearrangements about 87% or about 30% of the time, broadly matching IMGT annotations. Because the 87-base-pair reads could not distinguish some IMGT-functional V segments, including TRBV6-2 and TRBV6-3, those segments were excluded. According to a later analysis, most CMV-associated TCR beta chains appeared to be HLA-restricted, and the HLA associations seemed to be driven largely by CMV exposure. Compared with the approximately 600-donor mean, donors in an Asian-associated ancestry cluster had fewer N-insertions in productive TCRs, according to a later genetic analysis. When HLA alleles, especially DR and DQ, strongly co-occurred, attributing TCR associations to individual alleles was difficult. A later analysis found that HLA-associated TCR beta chains were more clonally expanded and had lower generation probabilities than equally common non-associated chains. While some public TCRs were present in many individuals, most TCR sequences turned up only very rarely across donors. The sequencing pipeline was judged likely to have produced a cluster of highly shared sequence variants as a technical artifact. Correlated functional status among segregating V segments might reflect linkage disequilibrium, but an unknown experimental factor could not be ruled out. V-gene and J-gene trimming of TCR beta chains was associated with a missense DCLRE1C variant in a later genetic analysis, and the association was replicated in an independent cohort. The study listed 150 to 200 TCR beta chains as associated with cytomegalovirus. It was suggested by the authors that the approach could potentially be generalized to other disease states and immunological phenotypes. In a later analysis, the rate of TCR association differed among HLA loci, with DRB1 alleles having the most associated TCRs and HLA-C alleles having the fewest. Three of the identified cytomegalovirus-associated TCR beta chains were confirmed in vitro to be specific for cytomegalovirus antigens. A further reported finding was that TCR beta sequences accurately predicted the HLA-A and HLA-B alleles for most subjects in the first cohort.

In the case of this clone: Which antigen it targets is not known. No base-level quality is on record; no much larger clone is a single base apart.

From the germline V gene (reference sequence), CDR1 is LNHDA and CDR2 is SQIVND. From its cysteine to its phenylalanine, the CDR3 spans 16 amino acids. The retained sequence is limited to the CDR3, 48 bases, with the frame set at the first base. A distance of 17 bases separates the germline ends of V and J, which lose 5 bases and 1 base respectively. The cohort comprised around 690 healthy bone marrow donors. All cohort members were sampled while nominally healthy, although unrecorded immune exposures were likely present. The donor was CMV seropositive and was included in the group of 250 to 300 seropositive cohort members. A peripheral blood sample was collected from each donor, and TCR beta sequencing was performed on peripheral blood mononuclear cells. The Qiagen DNeasy Blood Extraction Kit was used to extract genomic DNA from the blood cell samples. The library was prepared using the immunoSEQ multiplex PCR assay. The multiplex PCR relied on a mix of 60 forward primers for TCR Vbeta segments and 13 reverse primers for TCR Jbeta segments. The CDR3 region of rearranged TCR beta genes was amplified from genomic DNA by a multiplex PCR assay. On the Illumina HiSeq System, the amplified TCR beta libraries were sequenced as 87-base-pair reads. Per the original workflow: A later analysis counted approximately 84 million unique TCR beta chains across the 550 to 750 repertoires, and some 11 million of these chains were shared by at least two donors. To remove PCR and sequencing errors, raw reads were error-corrected and collapsed into unique sequences using a nearest-neighbor algorithm that merged closely related sequences. To assign V, D and J gene segments, CDR3 sequences were aligned to IMGT reference sequences. For a sequence to be retained, at least a six-nucleotide match to both a V gene segment and a J gene segment was required. Rearrangements were classified as productive when the CDR3 lacked stop codons and remained in frame with V and J, and all other rearrangements were classified as non-productive. Following IMGT convention, CDR3 was defined as the stretch from the second conserved V-encoded cysteine up to the conserved J-encoded phenylalanine. Sequences without an unambiguous match to a single V gene segment were excluded from the earlier analysis of 587 of the donors. In an earlier analysis of approximately 590 of the donors, V segments were called functional above 56.7% productive rearrangements and were called segregating when the between-donor standard deviation exceeded 5%. A statistical classification framework was built to diagnose cytomegalovirus status from the catalog of TCR beta chain sequences. In a later analysis, TCR nucleotide sequences were compared against IMGT/GENE-DB human TR gene sequences so that V and J genes could be assigned. Using the TCRdist pipeline, a later analysis assigned CDR3 sequences along with most-parsimonious VDJ recombination scenarios. In a later analysis, each TCR beta chain was defined by its CDR3 amino acid sequence together with its V-gene family, and reads lacking a unique V-gene family were excluded. In a later analysis, around 600 highly shared, low-generation-probability nucleotide sequences were removed to address suspected cross-contamination and a sequencing artifact. For each public chain, a later analysis derived a clonal expansion index from normalized ranks of inferred template counts within each repertoire. Generation probabilities in a later analysis came from a VDJ recombination model fitted to out-of-frame rearrangements, and those results were checked against IGoR. In a later analysis, TCR-TCR, TCR-HLA and TCR-CMV co-occurrence was scored with hypergeometric tests, and a repertoire-size bias correction was applied to TCR pairs. To estimate false discovery rates, a later analysis permuted the HLA or CMV assignments 20 times. In a later analysis, co-occurring TCRs were grouped using DBSCAN, with TCRdist sequence similarity added in when clustering inside HLA-allele-positive subsets. Co-occurrence clustering excluded repertoires with fewer than 30,000 or more than 120,000 public chains, plus five with anomalous nucleotide sharing. What TCRdb holds here is the immuneACCESS table cut down to in-frame rearrangements. Part of the clones is not present; checked against another copy, under half of the missing clones reflect an unresolved V gene, and the others are unexplained. D and trimming were read from the DNA, whereas the V and J calls and clone size are those reported in that table. This sample comprises about 130,000 clones, 73% of them detected only once. Less than 5% of the sample goes to the ten largest clones.

The TCR originated in a man in his sixties in good health and CMV-seropositive. The chain uses TRBV19 and TRBJ1-1; the D gene remains uncertain. What was sequenced was PBMCs. Read as DNA, the sequence is TGTGCCAGTAGTGCCGTAGACGGGAGGAAGAACACTGAAGCTTTCTTT. This sequence encodes CASSAVDGRKNTEAFF. Outside the CDR3, residues come from the reference TRBV19 and TRBJ1-1 proteins, so the full variable domain is: DGGITQSPKYLFRKEGQNVTLSCEQNLNHDAMYWYRQDPGQGLRLIYYSQIVNDFQKGDIAEGYSVSREKKESFPLTVTSAQKNPTAFYLCASSAVDGRKNTEAFFGQGTRLTVV.